This T cell receptor (beta chain) comes out of a study of T cell repertoires in cytomegalovirus infection. Study as a whole: Signatures in public TCR beta sequences pointed to both CMV infection and matching HLA type.

TCRdb passed the reads through MiXCR, listing each CDR3 protein once. The top ten clones hold more than 50% of a sample with some 220,000 distinct CDR3 sequences, 35% to 40% of them seen once. General study points: Using cumulative public TCR beta family frequency, the authors identified those who carried CMV together with the relevant HLA. Ex vivo, HLA-C-restricted CMV-specific TCR beta clonotypes prevailed over the rest of the response.

V lost 2 bases to trimming and J lost 2 bases; unmatched junction nucleotides: 9. The germline V gene has CDR1 MNHEY and CDR2 SMNVEV (reference sequence). CDR3 length equals 17 residues. Remarks on this clonotype: What it binds is not known.

This receptor was taken from a human donor in good health (CMV status not recorded). Some clones in this sample may be carry-over from other donors' samples. The starting material was CD8+ T cells from cultured PBMCs, obtained from culture after CMV antigen stimulation. The chain uses TRBV27 and TRBJ2-7; TRBD2 matches 10 bases. The CDR3 nucleotides are TGTGCCAGCAGTTTACGGCTAGCGGGGGACCCCACCTACGAGCAGTACTTC. It is translated as CASSLRLAGDPTYEQYF.